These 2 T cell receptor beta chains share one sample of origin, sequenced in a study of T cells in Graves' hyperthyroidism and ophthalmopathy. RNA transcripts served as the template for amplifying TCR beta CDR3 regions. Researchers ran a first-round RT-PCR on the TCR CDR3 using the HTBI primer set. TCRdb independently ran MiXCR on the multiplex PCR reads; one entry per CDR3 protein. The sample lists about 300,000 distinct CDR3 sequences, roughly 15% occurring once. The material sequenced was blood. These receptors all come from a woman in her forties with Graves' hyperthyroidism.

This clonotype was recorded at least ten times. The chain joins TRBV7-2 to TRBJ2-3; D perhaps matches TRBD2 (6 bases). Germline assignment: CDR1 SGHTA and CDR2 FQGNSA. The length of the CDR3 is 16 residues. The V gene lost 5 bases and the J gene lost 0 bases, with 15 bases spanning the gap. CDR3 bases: TGTGCCAGCAGCAGATTAGCGGATTCTAGCACAGATACGCAGTATTTT. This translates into CASSRLADSSTDTQYF.

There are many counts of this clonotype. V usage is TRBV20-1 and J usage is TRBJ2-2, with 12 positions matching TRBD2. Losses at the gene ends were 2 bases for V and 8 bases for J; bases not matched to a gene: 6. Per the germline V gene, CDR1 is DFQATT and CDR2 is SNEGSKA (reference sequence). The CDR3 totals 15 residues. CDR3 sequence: CSARRPGLAGGELFF. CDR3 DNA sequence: TGCAGTGCTAGACGCCCGGGACTAGCGGGTGGGGAGCTGTTTTTT.